This is a list of T cell receptor beta chains from one sample in a study of early T cells in non-severe SARS-CoV-2 infection. Each CDR3 protein gets one entry after TCRdb re-called the 5' RACE reads with MiXCR. The sample contains approximately 71,000 distinct CDR3 sequences, more than 10% of which appear only once. The sample was whole blood. The receptors were sampled from an adult who was a healthcare worker with PCR-confirmed SARS-CoV-2 infection or an uninfected control (not recorded which). CDR3s include the opening cysteine and the closing phenylalanine or tryptophan. The D gene is left open where the match is weak. A clone size is listed for some rows: how often the clone was seen (once, few, many), or a class if it is expanded.

.,TRBJ1-2,TRBV27,.,TGTGCCAGCAAGCCTGAGGGGGTCCTTAACTATGGCTACACCTTC,CASKPEGVLNYGYTF
.,TRBJ2-1,TRBV11-2,many,TGTGCCAGCAGCACCGGACAGCCTAACGATGAGCAGTTCTTC,CASSTGQPNDEQFF
TRBD2,TRBJ2-5,TRBV12-3/TRBV12-4,few,TGTGCCAGCAGACCCGGACTAGAAGAGACCCAGTACTTC,CASRPGLEETQYF
TRBD1,TRBJ1-1,TRBV2,many,TGTGCCAGCAGTGAACAGGGGGCGAACACTGAAGCTTTCTTT,CASSEQGANTEAFF
.,TRBJ2-7,TRBV7-9,many,TGTGCCAGCAGCGCGACGGGACACGGGGCCCACGAGCAGTACTTC,CASSATGHGAHEQYF
TRBD1,TRBJ1-4,TRBV4-2,few,TGTGCCAGCAGCCAGTCGACAGGGGCACGGGAAAAACTGTTTTTT,CASSQSTGAREKLFF
.,TRBJ2-5,TRBV7-9,many,TGTGCCAGCAGCTTAACCTTAGAGGAGACCCAGTACTTC,CASSLTLEETQYF
.,TRBJ2-3,TRBV7-8,many,TGTGCCAGCAGCCAGGGGGGGGAAGATACGCAGTATTTT,CASSQGGEDTQYF
TRBD2,TRBJ2-7,TRBV5-4,few,TGTGCCAGCAGCCCGGGACTAGCGGGAATCAACGAGCAGTACTTC,CASSPGLAGINEQYF
.,TRBJ1-6,TRBV20-1,few,TGCAGTGCTGGGGTCCAAGGGAATTCACCCCTCCACTTT,CSAGVQGNSPLHF
TRBD2,TRBJ2-3,TRBV5-1,.,TGCGCCAGCAGCTTGGGCGAGGCGGGAGGGCCTCGGAATACGCAGTATTTT,CASSLGEAGGPRNTQYF
TRBD2,TRBJ2-1,TRBV5-5,few,TGTGCCAGCAGCTTGTCTAGCGGGAGGTCAAATGAGCAGTTCTTC,CASSLSSGRSNEQFF
.,TRBJ1-3,TRBV11-2,few,TGTGCCAGCACCCAAACAGCAGGCGTGGGAAACACCATATATTTT,CASTQTAGVGNTIYF
TRBD2,TRBJ2-3,TRBV13,.,TGTGCCAGCAGCTTAGAGCTAGCGGGTTACCGCACAGATACGCAGTATTTT,CASSLELAGYRTDTQYF
.,TRBJ2-7,TRBV30,many,TGTGCCTGGAGACCCCCCGTCTCCTACGAGCAGTACTTC,CAWRPPVSYEQYF
.,TRBJ1-5,TRBV5-1,many,TGCGCCAGCAGCTTGGACGGGCTGTATAGCAATCAGCCCCAGCATTTT,CASSLDGLYSNQPQHF
.,TRBJ2-1,TRBV7-9,.,TGTGCCAGCAGCCACACACTGTCTGATGAGCAGTTCTTC,CASSHTLSDEQFF
.,TRBJ2-7,TRBV6-1,.,TGTGCCAGCAGTACAGGACAGACGGTACGAGGGCAGTACTTC,CASSTGQTVRGQYF
TRBD1,TRBJ1-5,TRBV12-3/TRBV12-4,few,TGTGCCAGTCGTGCGGGACAGGGCTTCAATCAGCCCCAGCATTTT,CASRAGQGFNQPQHF
TRBD2,TRBJ2-3,TRBV7-3,.,TGTGCCAGCAGCTGTACTAGCGGGGCCACAGATACGCAGTATTTT,CASSCTSGATDTQYF
TRBD1,TRBJ2-1,TRBV20-1,few,TGCAGCCTCGGACAGGGTAGAAATGAGCAGTTCTTC,CSLGQGRNEQFF
.,TRBJ2-7,TRBV30,few,TGTGCCTGGAGTGGAGTCAGGGGATTCGACGAGCAGTACTTC,CAWSGVRGFDEQYF
TRBD2,TRBJ2-4,TRBV29-1,.,TGCAGCGTAGACACCCCTGGAGCGGGGACAAACATTCAGTACTTC,CSVDTPGAGTNIQYF
.,TRBJ2-1,TRBV14,.,TGTGCCAGCAGCTCCCAGACCGAGCAGTTCTTC,CASSSQTEQFF
TRBD1,TRBJ1-3,TRBV7-9,many,TGTGCCAGCAGCTTGGGGACAGGGACAAACTCTGGAAACACCATATATTTT,CASSLGTGTNSGNTIYF
.,TRBJ1-4,TRBV5-1,few,TGCGCCAGCAGCTTGCGGGGGGCGGATGAAAAACTGTTTTTT,CASSLRGADEKLFF
TRBD1,TRBJ1-1,TRBV12-3/TRBV12-4,.,TGTGCCAGCAGTTTACGAACAGGGGTAGTCACTGAAGCTTTCTTT,CASSLRTGVVTEAFF
TRBD2,TRBJ2-1,TRBV5-5,many,TGTGCCAGCAGCTTGGGACTAGCGGTGCCCCCAGAGCAGTTCTTC,CASSLGLAVPPEQFF
.,TRBJ2-5,TRBV9,.,TGTGCCAGCAGCGCCAAAATGCTAGGGGAGACCCAGTACTTC,CASSAKMLGETQYF
.,TRBJ2-1,TRBV5-6,.,TGTGCCAGCAGCTTGTGGGGGTACAATGAGCAGTTCTTC,CASSLWGYNEQFF
.,TRBJ1-2,TRBV5-1,many,TGCGCCAGCAGCTTGAGGGGTCGTTTTGGCTACACCTTC,CASSLRGRFGYTF
.,TRBJ2-1,TRBV21-1,few,TGTGCCAGCCTGCCTCACAGTGGCCTAGCGGGGGCAAGCTCCTACAATGAGCAGTTCTTC,CASLPHSGLAGASSYNEQFF
.,TRBJ2-7,TRBV7-6,many,TGTGCCAGCAGCTTAGGTCCCGCCGGGACACCGGACTCCTACGAGCAGTACTTC,CASSLGPAGTPDSYEQYF
TRBD1,TRBJ2-2,TRBV11-2,.,TGTGCCAGCAGCTACCGGACAGGGTTGGTAGTCGGGCCGAACACCGGGGAGCTGTTTTTT,CASSYRTGLVVGPNTGELFF
.,TRBJ2-7,TRBV7-9,few,TGTGCCAGCAGCTTACCCGGGAACTCCTACGAGCAGTACTTC,CASSLPGNSYEQYF
.,TRBJ1-5,TRBV7-3,.,TGTGCCAGCAGCTTAAATCGTGGACAGCCCCAGCATTTT,CASSLNRGQPQHF
TRBD2,TRBJ2-3,TRBV19,few,TGTGCCAGTAGTTCGGGACTAGCGGGGAAAGATACGCAGTATTTT,CASSSGLAGKDTQYF
TRBD1,TRBJ1-5,TRBV7-9,.,TGTGCCAGCAGCGGGGACAGTAGCAATCAGCCCCAGCATTTT,CASSGDSSNQPQHF
.,TRBJ1-2,TRBV6-5,once,TGTGCCAGCAGTTACTCGAGTGCAGCAGGGAGAGACTATGGCTACACCTTC,CASSYSSAAGRDYGYTF
.,TRBJ2-7,TRBV27,.,TGTGCCAGCAGTTTAACTGGACAGAGCTCCTACGAGCAGTACTTC,CASSLTGQSSYEQYF
.,TRBJ2-3,TRBV5-1,.,TGCGCCAGCAGCCAAGGACCCTTCGTGTCAGATACGCAGTATTTT,CASSQGPFVSDTQYF
.,TRBJ2-1,TRBV12-3/TRBV12-4,.,TGTGCCAGCGCCTTGGGAGGGGGGGTGGATGAGCAGTTCTTC,CASALGGGVDEQFF
TRBD2,TRBJ2-3,TRBV12-3/TRBV12-4,.,TGTGCCAGCCGCTTCACTAGCGGCACAGATACGCAGTATTTT,CASRFTSGTDTQYF
.,TRBJ1-1,TRBV7-9,many,TGTGCCAGCAGCGCAAGGAACACTGAAGCTTTCTTT,CASSARNTEAFF
TRBD2,TRBJ2-7,TRBV4-2,.,TGTGCCAGCAGCCATTTTAGCGGGGGAAGCTCCTACGAGCAGTACTTC,CASSHFSGGSSYEQYF
.,TRBJ2-5,TRBV6-2/TRBV6-3,.,TGTGCCAGCAGTTTATCCAGGACACGGGGAGAGACCCAGTACTTC,CASSLSRTRGETQYF
.,TRBJ2-5,TRBV5-1,.,TGCGCCAGCAGCGCGACGGGTGCGGGTCAAGAGACCCAGTACTTC,CASSATGAGQETQYF
TRBD1,TRBJ1-5,TRBV6-5,.,TGTGCCAGCAGTTCCACCAGGACAGGGGGCGGGAATCAGCCCCAGCATTTT,CASSSTRTGGGNQPQHF
.,TRBJ1-6,TRBV10-2,many,TGCGCCAGCAAAGAGACAGGCGGTTCACCCCTCCACTTT,CASKETGGSPLHF
.,TRBJ2-1,TRBV27,.,TGTGCCAGCAGGCTAAACAGGGCCCGTGGGCAGTTCTTC,CASRLNRARGQFF
.,TRBJ1-5,TRBV5-8,many,TGTGCCAGCAGCTTGGTCTCGGGGATGTCTCAGCCCCAGCATTTT,CASSLVSGMSQPQHF
TRBD1,TRBJ1-4,TRBV4-1,few,TGCGCCAGCAGCCAAGACGCAGGGGGCGTGAGTGAAAAACTGTTTTTT,CASSQDAGGVSEKLFF
.,TRBJ2-7,TRBV3-1,.,TGTGCCAGCAGCCTCCAGAGCTCCTACGAGCAGTACTTC,CASSLQSSYEQYF
TRBD2,TRBJ2-1,TRBV7-2,many,TGTGCCAGCAGGAGCGGGGGAGGCGTTTACAATGAGCAGTTCTTC,CASRSGGGVYNEQFF
.,TRBJ1-6,TRBV30,.,TGTGCCTGGAGGGGACACCCGAATTCACCCCTCCACTTT,CAWRGHPNSPLHF
.,TRBJ1-4,TRBV6-5,many,TGTGCCAGCAGTTACTCGTCGGTCACAGGGAGCACTAATGAAAAACTGTTTTTT,CASSYSSVTGSTNEKLFF
TRBD2,TRBJ2-5,TRBV20-1,many,TGCAGTGCCAGAATTAGCGGGAGGGGAGAGACCCAGTACTTC,CSARISGRGETQYF
TRBD1,TRBJ2-5,TRBV3-1,many,TGTGCCAGCAGCCCGCTGGACAGGGGAACCCAAGAGACCCAGTACTTC,CASSPLDRGTQETQYF
TRBD1,TRBJ2-5,TRBV5-5,many,TGTGCCAGCAGCCGACGCTCGACAGGGGGCACGGAGACCCAGTACTTC,CASSRRSTGGTETQYF
.,TRBJ2-3,TRBV12-3/TRBV12-4,.,TGTGCCAGCAGCTCCGCGGAGATTTCAGATACGCAGTATTTT,CASSSAEISDTQYF